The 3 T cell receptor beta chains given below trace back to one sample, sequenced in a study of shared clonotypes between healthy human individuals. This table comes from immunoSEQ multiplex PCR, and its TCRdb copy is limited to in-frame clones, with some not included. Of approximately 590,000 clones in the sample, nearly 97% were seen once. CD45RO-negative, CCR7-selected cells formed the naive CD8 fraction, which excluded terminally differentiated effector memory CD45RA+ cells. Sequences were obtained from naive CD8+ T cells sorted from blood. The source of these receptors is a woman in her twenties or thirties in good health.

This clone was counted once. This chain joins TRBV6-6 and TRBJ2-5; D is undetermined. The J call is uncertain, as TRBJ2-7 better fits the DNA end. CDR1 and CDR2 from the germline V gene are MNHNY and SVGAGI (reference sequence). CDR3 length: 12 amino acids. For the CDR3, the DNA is TGTGCCACCTCCGGCGGATCCTACGAGCAGTACTTC. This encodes CATSGGSYEQYF.

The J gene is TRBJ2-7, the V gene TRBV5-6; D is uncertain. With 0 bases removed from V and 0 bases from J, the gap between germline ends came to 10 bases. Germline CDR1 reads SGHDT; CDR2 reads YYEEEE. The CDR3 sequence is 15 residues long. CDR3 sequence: CASSLGATYSYEQYF. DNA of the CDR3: TGTGCCAGCAGCTTGGGAGCGACCTACTCCTACGAGCAGTACTTC.

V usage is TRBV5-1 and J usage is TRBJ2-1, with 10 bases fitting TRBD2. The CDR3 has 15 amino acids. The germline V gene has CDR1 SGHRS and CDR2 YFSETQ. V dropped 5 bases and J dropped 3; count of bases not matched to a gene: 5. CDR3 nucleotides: TGCGCCAGCAGGAAGGGACTAGCGTACTACAATGAGCAGTTCTTC. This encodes CASRKGLAYYNEQFF. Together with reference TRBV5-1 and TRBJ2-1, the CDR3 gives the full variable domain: KAGVTQTPRYLIKTRGQQVTLSCSPISGHRSVSWYQQTPGQGLQFLFEYFSETQRNKGNFPGRFSGRQFSNSRSEMNVSTLELGDSALYLCASRKGLAYYNEQFFGPGTRLTVL.